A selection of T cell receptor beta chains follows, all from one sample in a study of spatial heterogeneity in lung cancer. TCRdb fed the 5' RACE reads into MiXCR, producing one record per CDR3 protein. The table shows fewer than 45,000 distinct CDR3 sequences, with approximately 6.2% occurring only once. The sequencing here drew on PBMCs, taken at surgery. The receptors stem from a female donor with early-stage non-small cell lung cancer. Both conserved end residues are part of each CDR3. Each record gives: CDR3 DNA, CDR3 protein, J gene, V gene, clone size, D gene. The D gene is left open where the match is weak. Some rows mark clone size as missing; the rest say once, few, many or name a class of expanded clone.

TGTGCCAGCAGTTACAGTAATTCACCCCTCCACTTT | CASSYSNSPLHF | TRBJ1-6 | TRBV6-2/TRBV6-3 | few | -
TGCGCCAGCAGCCAACCCCCGACCACGTACAATGAGCAGTTCTTC | CASSQPPTTYNEQFF | TRBJ2-1 | TRBV5-1 | few | -
TGTGCCTGGAGTTCCGACAGGTTGTATGGCTACACCTTC | CAWSSDRLYGYTF | TRBJ1-2 | TRBV30 | many | -
TGCGCCAGCAGTCGAACGCAGAGCACAGATACGCAGTATTTT | CASSRTQSTDTQYF | TRBJ2-3 | TRBV10-1 | many | -
TGTGCCAGCAGCGTAGACCTTTCCTCTGGAAACACCATATATTTT | CASSVDLSSGNTIYF | TRBJ1-3 | TRBV9 | many | -
TGTGCCAGCAGTCGACAGATGAACACTGAAGCTTTCTTT | CASSRQMNTEAFF | TRBJ1-1 | TRBV6-5 | - | -
TGTGCCAGCAGTTACTCGAGAGAGACCCAGTACTTC | CASSYSRETQYF | TRBJ2-5 | TRBV6-6 | few | -
TGTGCCAGCGGGCCGCTCACAGATACGCAGTATTTT | CASGPLTDTQYF | TRBJ2-3 | TRBV2 | - | -
TGCGCCAGCAGCTTGGGGTCGGGGGGACCTGGTCAGCCCCAGCATTTT | CASSLGSGGPGQPQHF | TRBJ1-5 | TRBV5-1 | many | -
TGTGCCAGCAGCTTCAGCAATCAGCCCCAGCATTTT | CASSFSNQPQHF | TRBJ1-5 | TRBV7-9 | many | -
TGCGCCAGCAGCTCGGGGGACGTCTCTGGAAACACCACATATTTT | CASSSGDVSGNTTYF | TRBJ1-3 | TRBV5-1 | - | -
TGTGCCAGCAGCGTAGCGGGATACTTCGACGAGCAGTACTTC | CASSVAGYFDEQYF | TRBJ2-7 | TRBV9 | - | -
TGCGCCAGCAGTGAGTCGGGGAGACAGGGGGCAACAGATACGCAGTATTTT | CASSESGRQGATDTQYF | TRBJ2-3 | TRBV10-1 | few | TRBD1
TGTGCCAGCAGTTTAGGGGTGTTATGGGGGACCCAGTACTTC | CASSLGVLWGTQYF | TRBJ2-5 | TRBV28 | many | -
TGCAGCGTTGTGTGGAGTAGACCTGGAAACACCATATATTTT | CSVVWSRPGNTIYF | TRBJ1-3 | TRBV29-1 | many | -
TGTGCCAGCAGTTACGGCGGGGGGAGCACAGATACGCAGTATTTT | CASSYGGGSTDTQYF | TRBJ2-3 | TRBV6-5 | many | TRBD2
TGTGCCAGCAGTGATAACGGGCTCGGGTCAGATGAGCAGTTCTTC | CASSDNGLGSDEQFF | TRBJ2-1 | TRBV2 | - | -
TGTGCCAGCAGCTTAAGGGCCCGGGGAAGGAACACTGAAGCTTTCTTT | CASSLRARGRNTEAFF | TRBJ1-1 | TRBV7-8 | many | -
TGTGCCAGCAGCTCCCTAGGGGGAGCCATTCAGTACTTC | CASSSLGGAIQYF | TRBJ2-4 | TRBV12-3/TRBV12-4 | many | -
TGTGCCAGCAGCTTTCGTGCCACGGGACAGGGCAACACCATATATTTT | CASSFRATGQGNTIYF | TRBJ1-3 | TRBV7-2 | few | TRBD1
TGCGCCAGCCGCCCGGGGGCGTCCAATGAGCAGTTCTTC | CASRPGASNEQFF | TRBJ2-1 | TRBV5-1 | many | -
TGTGCCAGCAGCTTAACCCTCGGGGAGCAGTTCTTC | CASSLTLGEQFF | TRBJ2-1 | TRBV7-2 | many | -
TGTGCCAGCAGTTACGCGGCCTCTACCTCTGGAAACACCATATATTTT | CASSYAASTSGNTIYF | TRBJ1-3 | TRBV6-5 | many | -
TGTGCCAGCAGGAGGGCCCTAAATGAAAAACTGTTTTTT | CASRRALNEKLFF | TRBJ1-4 | TRBV6-5 | few | -
TGTGCCACCGGCGGCAGGGAGGAGACCCAGTACTTC | CATGGREETQYF | TRBJ2-5 | TRBV10-3 | many | -
TGCGCCAGCAGCGCCACAGGTCCGACCAATTCACCCCTCCACTTT | CASSATGPTNSPLHF | TRBJ1-6 | TRBV5-1 | few | -
TGTGCCAGCAGCTTACGCCTGGTTGGACGAGAGACCCAGTACTTC | CASSLRLVGRETQYF | TRBJ2-5 | TRBV7-9 | many | -
TGTGCCAGCAGTTTAGGCAGTTTCCAAGAGACCCAGTACTTC | CASSLGSFQETQYF | TRBJ2-5 | TRBV12-3/TRBV12-4 | many | -